Below are 28 T cell receptor beta chains sequenced from a single sample in a study of long-term antiretroviral therapy in people with HIV (dated by TCRdb to 2021 to 2024). Sequencing of the TRB variable region was done with the immunoSEQ hsTCRB v3.0 assay at survey level resolution. TCRdb holds this immuneACCESS table with in-frame rearrangements only. Some clones are missing; in checked studies, unresolved V genes explain under half, and the rest has no known cause. The sample table records approximately 31,000 clones; about 85% of these occur just once. The ten largest account for 10% to 15% of the sample. The sample here was unsorted PBMCs, taken 1.1 years after starting antiretroviral therapy. The origin of the receptors is a man aged 18 to 35 with HIV.

V usage is TRBV28 and J usage is TRBJ1-2, with D hard to call. The V gene lost 5 bases and the J gene lost 8 bases, with 9 bases spanning the gap. The CDR3 consists of 11 residues. CDR1 and CDR2 (germline): MDHEN, SYDVKM. CDR3 in amino acids: CASSVGYGYTF. CDR3 DNA sequence: TGTGCCAGCAGTGTGGGCTACGGCTACACCTTC.

CDR3 sequence (DNA): TGTGCCTGGAGTCGGGACAGCAATCAGCCCCAGCATTTT. It translates to CAWSRDSNQPQHF. J is TRBJ1-5 and V is TRBV30; a weak D match, TRBD1 (5 bases). CDR1 and CDR2 from the germline V gene are GTSNPN and SVGIG (reference sequence). The CDR3 loop spans 13 amino acids. V gave up 2 bases and J gave up 1 base, with 6 bases separating them.

The rearrangement joins TRBV7-3 to TRBJ2-1; unclear D gene. The CDR3 is made up of 15 amino acids. V was clipped by 5 bases and J by 0 bases, with 11 bases between them. Germline-derived CDR1 and CDR2 are SGHTA and FQGTGA. CDR3 in amino acids: CASSTAPGSYNEQFF. In nucleotides, the CDR3 is TGTGCCAGCAGCACAGCGCCCGGCTCCTACAATGAGCAGTTCTTC.

The V call is TRBV18, the J call TRBJ1-4, with D perhaps TRBD1 (5 bases). From germline, CDR1 is KGHSH and CDR2 LQKENI. Trimming left V 0 bases short and J 8 bases short, with 13 bases between. The CDR3 consists of 15 residues. The CDR3 DNA reads TGTGCCAGCTCACCACCGACAAATAGGGACGAAAAACTGTTTTTT. This gives the protein CASSPPTNRDEKLFF.

The V gene is TRBV5-5, the J gene TRBJ2-5; no firm D call. CDR1 SGHKS and CDR2 YYEKEE come from the germline V gene (reference sequence). The CDR3 consists of 12 residues. The V end lost 0 bases, the J end lost 5 bases, and 5 bases lay between the germline ends. The DNA of the CDR3 is TGTGCCAGCAGCTTGGAGGTTGAGACCCAGTACTTC. Protein product: CASSLEVETQYF.

CDR3 sequence: CASSLQGPYEQYF. CDR3 in DNA: TGTGCCAGCAGTTTACAGGGCCCCTACGAGCAGTACTTC. The V call is TRBV28, the J call TRBJ2-7, with a possible D match to TRBD1 (5 bases). The length of the CDR3 is 13 residues. V was pared by 2 bases and J by 2 bases, with 7 bases between. Germline V gene lookup returns CDR1 MDHEN and CDR2 SYDVKM.

The chain has TRBV7-3 and TRBJ2-2; 7 bases map to TRBD1. CDR3 length equals 14 residues. Germline V CDR1 and CDR2: SGHTA, FQGTGA. J gave up 7 bases and V 4 bases, and 6 bases lay outside the gene matches. CDR3 DNA sequence: TGTGCCAGCAGCTCGGGACAGTTGGGCGGGGAGCTGTTTTTT. It yields the protein CASSSGQLGGELFF.

This chain links TRBV7-9 with TRBJ1-1; a possible D gene is TRBD1 (6 bases). This CDR3 has 14 residues. Germline V gene lookup returns CDR1 SEHNR and CDR2 FQNEAQ (reference sequence). Trimming cost V 4 bases and J 4 bases, with 13 bases left between them. The CDR3: CASSSEGGVTEAFF. Here the CDR3 DNA reads TGTGCCAGCAGCTCGGAGGGGGGGGTCACTGAAGCTTTCTTT.

This clone was seen a few times. As DNA, the CDR3 is TGTGCCAGTAGTATCCTAGCGGGGGGCACCGGGGAGCTGTTTTTT. Translating it yields CASSILAGGTGELFF. V gene TRBV19 combines with J gene TRBJ2-2, with 11 bases that match TRBD2. Losses at the gene ends were 3 bases for V and 4 bases for J; bases not matched to a gene: 1. Per the germline V gene, CDR1 is LNHDA and CDR2 is SQIVND (reference sequence). The CDR3 runs to 15 residues.

This rearrangement joins TRBV29-1 to TRBJ1-1; D gene ambiguous. Germline V CDR1 and CDR2: SQVTM, ANQGSEA. The CDR3 sequence is 13 residues long. With 0 bases removed from V and 11 bases from J, the gap between germline ends came to 16 bases. CDR3 sequence reads: CSVEDLEGTEAFF. CDR3 coding DNA: TGCAGCGTTGAAGATCTAGAGGGAACGGAGGCTTTCTTT.

The V call is TRBV18, the J call TRBJ2-1, with unresolved D. This CDR3 is 13 amino acids long. V was pared by 3 bases and J by 9 bases, with 12 bases between. Germline lookup yields CDR1 KGHSH and CDR2 LQKENI. CDR3 sequence: CASSPTLSGEQFF. The DNA of the CDR3 is TGTGCCAGCTCACCTACCTTGTCGGGTGAGCAGTTCTTC.

The chain recombines TRBV19 with TRBJ1-2; 8 bases align to TRBD1. The CDR3 is 14 amino acids. Germline loops: CDR1 LNHDA, CDR2 SQIVND (reference sequence). V dropped 5 bases and J dropped 8; count of bases not matched to a gene: 10. CDR3 sequence: CASSPDRAARGYTF. DNA of the CDR3: TGTGCCAGTAGTCCGGACAGGGCGGCTCGGGGCTACACCTTC.

This rearrangement joins TRBV9 to TRBJ1-2; unclear D gene. Germline loops: CDR1 SGDLS, CDR2 YYNGEE. The V end was cut by 0 bases, the J end by 9 bases, with 6 bases between. The CDR3 runs 11 residues. DNA for the CDR3: TGTGCCAGCAGCGTAGCGTGGAGCTACACCTTC. It yields the protein CASSVAWSYTF.

The chain has TRBV28 and TRBJ1-2; no clear D gene. The CDR3 length is 12 residues. The germline V gene encodes CDR1 MDHEN and CDR2 SYDVKM. Trimming took off 4 bases at V and 3 bases at J, with 6 bases between the two ends. CDR3 loop: CASSWADYGYTF. CDR3 nucleotide sequence: TGTGCCAGCAGTTGGGCCGACTATGGCTACACCTTC.

The genes are TRBV28 and TRBJ2-5; D ambiguous. The CDR3 covers 13 residues. Trimming left V 6 bases short and J 1 base short, with 9 bases between. The V gene's germline CDR1 is MDHEN and CDR2 SYDVKM. The CDR3 loop reads CASSRTAQETQYF. In DNA, the CDR3 is TGTGCCAGCAGCCGTACAGCCCAAGAGACCCAGTACTTC.

This chain connects TRBV7-9 to TRBJ1-2, with a tentative D call TRBD1 (6 bases). CDR1 SEHNR and CDR2 FQNEAQ come from the germline V gene (reference sequence). The CDR3 has 15 amino acids. V was trimmed by 0 bases and J by 5 bases, leaving 13 bases between them. The CDR3 loop is CASSLARGYGYGYTF. The CDR3 nucleotides are TGTGCCAGCAGCTTAGCCAGGGGCTATGGATATGGCTACACCTTC.

This sequence joins TRBV7-3 and TRBJ2-5; TRBD2 matches at 7 bases. The CDR3 loop spans 14 amino acids. From germline, CDR1 is SGHTA and CDR2 FQGTGA. V shed 3 bases, J shed 2 bases, and the junction held 3 bases outside the gene matches. CDR3: CASSFGGVQETQYF. DNA of the CDR3: TGTGCCAGCAGCTTTGGGGGGGTGCAAGAGACCCAGTACTTC. The variable domain in full, with the rest retrieved from reference TRBV7-3 and TRBJ2-5, is GAGVSQTPSNKVTEKGKYVELRCDPISGHTALYWYRQSLGQGPEFLIYFQGTGAADDSGLPNDRFFAVRPEGSVSTLKIQRTERGDSAVYLCASSFGGVQETQYFGPGTRLLVL.

This clone has just one count. V is TRBV9 and J is TRBJ1-2; D is uncertain. Germline loops: CDR1 SGDLS, CDR2 YYNGEE. Trimming pared 6 bases from V and 0 bases from J, leaving 12 bases between. The CDR3 runs to 14 residues. The CDR3 DNA follows: TGTGCCAGCAACCTCGGCGGTCCTAACTATGGCTACACCTTC. This translates into CASNLGGPNYGYTF.

The CDR3 loop is CASSPSGSSYEQYF. CDR3 bases: TGTGCCAGCAGCCCATCGGGCAGCTCCTACGAGCAGTACTTC. The rearrangement joins TRBV5-5 to TRBJ2-7; the D is unclear. V lost 4 bases and J 0 bases, leaving 11 bases between the germline ends. This CDR3 has 14 residues. Germline loops: CDR1 SGHKS, CDR2 YYEKEE (reference sequence).

The chain combines TRBV4-3 with TRBJ1-4, with D unresolved. V lost 0 bases and J 2 bases, leaving 10 bases between the germline ends. The CDR3 consists of 16 residues. The germline CDR1 and CDR2 sequences are LGHNA and YSLEER. CDR3 coding DNA: TGCGCCAGCAGCCAAGATTTCGGTATGACTAATGAAAAACTGTTTTTT. It translates to CASSQDFGMTNEKLFF.

The V call is TRBV10-3, the J call TRBJ1-2; 7 bases align to TRBD1. CDR1 is ENHRY, CDR2 SYGVKD, per germline. V lost 5 bases, J lost 8 bases, and 11 bases stayed unmatched. The CDR3 covers 14 residues. Here the CDR3 DNA reads TGTGCCATCAGTCCGGAAGGGACAGCTCGGGGCTACACCTTC. Amino acid sequence: CAISPEGTARGYTF.

This clone was seen once. This sequence joins TRBV19 and TRBJ2-6, with D perhaps TRBD1 (6 bases). The V end lost 5 bases, the J end lost 2 bases, and 16 bases lay between the germline ends. The CDR3 is 17 amino acids. Germline CDR1 LNHDA, CDR2 SQIVND (reference sequence). The DNA for the CDR3 is TGTGCCAGTAGTTCGGGACATGGGGGTCCTGGGGCCAACGTCCTGACTTTC. Translating it yields CASSSGHGGPGANVLTF.

The CDR3 bases are TGTGCCAGCATGGTCAGCGGATCCTACGAGCAGTACTTC. Residues: CASMVSGSYEQYF. The rearrangement links TRBV6-1 to TRBJ2-7; maybe TRBD2 (5 bases). The length of the CDR3 is 13 residues. CDR1 is MNHNS, CDR2 SASEGT, per germline. The V gene lost 7 bases and the J gene lost 1 base, with 11 bases spanning the gap.

The V call is TRBV6-1, the J call TRBJ2-2, with D uncertain. Trimming took 11 bases from V and 7 from J, leaving 11 bases between them. This CDR3 comprises 11 residues. Germline CDR1 is MNHNS and CDR2 is SASEGT. DNA for the CDR3: TGTGCCGGCCGATTAAACGGGGAGCTGTTTTTT. Translation: CAGRLNGELFF.

The gene calls are TRBV11-3 and TRBJ1-1, with no clear D. CDR1 is SGHNT, CDR2 YENEEA, per germline. With 2 bases removed from V and 6 bases from J, the gap between germline ends came to 10 bases. This CDR3 is built from 13 residues. CDR3 bases: TGTGCCAGCAGCTTATCCACCGGGGCTGAAGCTTTCTTT. Its translation is CASSLSTGAEAFF. The whole variable domain, remainder taken from reference TRBV11-3 and TRBJ1-1, is EAGVVQSPRYKIIEKKQPVAFWCNPISGHNTLYWYLQNLGQGPELLIRYENEEAVDDSQLPKDRFSAERLKGVDSTLKIQPAELGDSAVYLCASSLSTGAEAFFGQGTRLTVV.

This chain connects TRBV6-1 to TRBJ1-5; a weak D match, TRBD1 (5 bases). The CDR3 length is 13 residues. Germline CDR1 reads MNHNS; CDR2 reads SASEGT. V shed 1 base and J shed 7 bases, with 8 bases lying between them. CDR3 residues: CASSEGGVQPQHF. CDR3 in DNA: TGTGCCAGCAGTGAAGGAGGGGTACAGCCCCAGCATTTT.

The CDR3 protein is CASSYGRGRGCEQYF. CDR3 nucleotide sequence: TGTGCCAGCAGTTACGGCAGGGGGCGGGGGTGCGAGCAGTACTTC. The gene calls are TRBV6-5 and TRBJ2-7, with D perhaps TRBD1 (8 bases). The germline gives CDR1 MNHEY, CDR2 SVGAGI. The V gene lost 2 bases and the J gene lost 6 bases, with 17 bases spanning the gap. The CDR3 contains 15 residues.

The chain links TRBV6-1 to TRBJ2-7; 11 bases map to TRBD2. The CDR3 sequence is 15 residues long. The germline V gene has CDR1 MNHNS and CDR2 SASEGT. After removal of 2 bases from V and 0 bases from J, the junction contained 0 bases not matched to a gene. CDR3 sequence (DNA): TGTGCCAGCAGTGAACTAGCGGGGGGCTCCTACGAGCAGTACTTC. Translating gives CASSELAGGSYEQYF.